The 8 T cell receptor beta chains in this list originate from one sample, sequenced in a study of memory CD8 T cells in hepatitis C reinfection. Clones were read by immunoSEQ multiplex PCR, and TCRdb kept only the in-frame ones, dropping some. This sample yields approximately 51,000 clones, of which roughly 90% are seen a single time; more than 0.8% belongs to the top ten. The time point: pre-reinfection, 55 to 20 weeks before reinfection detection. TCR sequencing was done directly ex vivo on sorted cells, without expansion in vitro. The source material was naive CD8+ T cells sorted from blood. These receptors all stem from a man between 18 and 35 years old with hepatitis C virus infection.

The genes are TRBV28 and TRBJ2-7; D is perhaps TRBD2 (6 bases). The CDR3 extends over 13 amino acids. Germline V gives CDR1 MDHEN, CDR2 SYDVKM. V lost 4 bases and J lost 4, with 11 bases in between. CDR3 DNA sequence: TGTGCCAGCAGTTGGGGGGTAATTTACGAGCAGTACTTC. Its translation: CASSWGVIYEQYF.

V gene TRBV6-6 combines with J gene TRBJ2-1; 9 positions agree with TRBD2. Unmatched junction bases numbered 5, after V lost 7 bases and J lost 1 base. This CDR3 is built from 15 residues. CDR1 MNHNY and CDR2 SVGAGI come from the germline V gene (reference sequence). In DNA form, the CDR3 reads TGTGCCAGCATAAGCGGGAGGAATTCCTACAATGAGCAGTTCTTC. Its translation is CASISGRNSYNEQFF.

The CDR3 reads CASSGGWERGDDNEQFF. The DNA of the CDR3 is TGTGCCAGCAGCGGAGGATGGGAGCGGGGGGATGACAATGAGCAGTTCTTC. This chain uses TRBV9 with TRBJ2-1, with 9 bases lining up with TRBD2. This CDR3 comprises 17 residues. Looked up from germline, CDR1 is SGDLS and CDR2 is YYNGEE. The trim removed 3 bases at V and 5 bases at J, leaving 12 bases unmatched.

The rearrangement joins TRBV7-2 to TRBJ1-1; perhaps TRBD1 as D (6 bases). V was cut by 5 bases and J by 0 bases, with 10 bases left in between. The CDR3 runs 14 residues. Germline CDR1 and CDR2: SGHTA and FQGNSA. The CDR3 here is CASSTYRVNTEAFF. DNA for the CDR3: TGTGCCAGCAGCACCTACAGGGTGAACACTGAAGCTTTCTTT.

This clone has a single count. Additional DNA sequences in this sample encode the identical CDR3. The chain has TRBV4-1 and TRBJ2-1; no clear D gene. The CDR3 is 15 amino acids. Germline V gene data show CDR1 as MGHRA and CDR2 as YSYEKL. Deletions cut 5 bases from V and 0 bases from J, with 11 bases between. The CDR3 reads CASSVHSSSYNEQFF. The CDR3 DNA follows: TGCGCCAGCAGCGTTCACTCGAGCTCCTACAATGAGCAGTTCTTC.

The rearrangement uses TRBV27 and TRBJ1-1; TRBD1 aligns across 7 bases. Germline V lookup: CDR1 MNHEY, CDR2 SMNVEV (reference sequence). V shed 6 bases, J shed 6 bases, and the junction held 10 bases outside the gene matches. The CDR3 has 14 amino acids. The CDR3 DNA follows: TGTGCCAGCAGCTACGCACAGGGGACGCCTGAAGCTTTCTTT. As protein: CASSYAQGTPEAFF.

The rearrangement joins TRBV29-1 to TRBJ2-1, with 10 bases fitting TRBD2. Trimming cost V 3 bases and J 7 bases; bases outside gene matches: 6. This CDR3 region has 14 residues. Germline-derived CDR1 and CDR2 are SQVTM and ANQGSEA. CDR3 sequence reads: CSVDLIAGGNEQFF. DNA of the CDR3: TGCAGCGTTGATCTGATAGCGGGAGGTAATGAGCAGTTCTTC.

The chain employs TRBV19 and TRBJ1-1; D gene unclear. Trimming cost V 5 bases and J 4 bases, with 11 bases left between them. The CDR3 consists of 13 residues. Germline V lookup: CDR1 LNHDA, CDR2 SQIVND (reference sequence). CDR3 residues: CASSASGRTEAFF. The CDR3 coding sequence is TGTGCCAGTAGTGCAAGCGGGCGCACTGAAGCTTTCTTT.